Reported below is one T cell receptor (beta chain). Its antigen remains unknown. These data come from a study of radiation and T cells in renal cell carcinoma. Study-wide findings and caveats: Top tumor clonotypes rose in blood 2 weeks post-radiation, then contracted. Without pretreatment biopsies, baseline tumor clonotype presence was undetermined.

Time point described: baseline pretreatment blood. Treatment meaning: 15 Gy SBRT to primary tumor, nephrectomy 4 weeks later. The patient's renal cell carcinoma had clear cell pathology. Libraries were prepared by immunoSEQ multiplex PCR; TCRdb keeps only in-frame clonotypes and omits some of them. The sample holds tens of thousands of clones, about 80% seen once. The CDR3 spans 13 residues. Germline V gene lookup returns CDR1 LNHDA and CDR2 SQIVND (reference sequence). V was clipped by 7 bases and J by 6 bases, with 15 bases between them. The gene calls are TRBV19 and TRBJ1-1; D might be TRBD1 (5 bases). The clonotype originates from a man in his 60s with renal cell carcinoma. The material sequenced was blood, taken from a patient whose treatment included radiotherapy and nephrectomy. The chain's CDR3 is CASTSWEGSEAFF. In nucleotides, the CDR3 is TGTGCCAGTACTTCTTGGGAGGGGTCTGAAGCTTTCTTT.